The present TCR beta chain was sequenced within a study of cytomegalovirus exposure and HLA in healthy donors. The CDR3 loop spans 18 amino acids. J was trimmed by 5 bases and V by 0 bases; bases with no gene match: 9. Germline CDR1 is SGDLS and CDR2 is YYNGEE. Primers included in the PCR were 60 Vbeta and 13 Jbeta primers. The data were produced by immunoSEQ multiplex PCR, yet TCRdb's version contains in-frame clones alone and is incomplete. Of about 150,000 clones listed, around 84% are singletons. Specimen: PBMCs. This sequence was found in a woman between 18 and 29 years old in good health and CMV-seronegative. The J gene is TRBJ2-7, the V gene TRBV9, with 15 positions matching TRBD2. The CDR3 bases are TGTGCCAGCAGCGTAGGTCTGAGGACTAGCGGGAGGGCCCACGAGCAGTACTTC. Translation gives CASSVGLRTSGRAHEQYF.